This T cell receptor beta chain is drawn from a study of beta chain features in type 1 diabetes (dated by TCRdb to the late 2010s). Regarding the study in general: Mean age, gender distribution, total cell number and subset yield did not differ between patients and healthy donors. Regulatory and stem cell-like memory subsets were isolated from only 8 patients and roughly eight healthy donors, whereas naive and central memory subsets came from all 30 or so donors. Across all samples, fewer than 130 million sorted cells were examined, and cell number per subset correlated strongly with RNA yield. In the study, TCRB repertoires of sorted circulating CD4+ T cell subsets from recently diagnosed type 1 diabetes patients were compared with those of matched healthy donors. Overall study outcomes, separate from this receptor: Patients with type 1 diabetes made fewer insertions and deleted more nucleotides at VDJ recombination sites, implying thymic rearrangement abnormalities. Naive, central memory and regulatory TCRB repertoires appeared to be more similar among patients than among healthy donors. Shorter templates might be favored by PCR, yet because patient and control samples were amplified and corrected together, any such skew would affect both groups equally. Because small numbers of individuals were included in the HLA sub-analyses, any influence of HLA type on TCRB rearrangement was left unresolved. Type 1 diabetes patients showed a moderate but significant shortening of TCRB CDR3 length in all four CD4+ subsets. Because cDNA rather than genomic DNA was sequenced, highly expressing activated cells could have been over-represented, although no difference in activation and CD3 levels was found between groups.

The entire amount of isolated RNA was reverse transcribed using the High Capacity cDNA Reverse Transcription Kit, so the sequenced TCRB transcripts were expressed ones. Naive, central memory and regulatory T cell samples underwent deep immunoSEQ sequencing, averaging roughly 3.5 million total reads per sample. Sorted cells were lysed in RLT buffer and RNA was extracted with DNase-treated RNeasy Micro or Mini kits, depending on cell number. Each cell subset was processed separately to prevent cross-contamination, with patient and healthy donor samples processed together. The immunoSEQ multiplex PCR was used to amplify TCRB sequences from cDNA, generating 87-bp fragments that spanned the CDR3 region. Sequencing of the amplicons was done on the Illumina HiSeq platform. Concerning the study's data processing: Synthetic template baselines were used to correct PCR bias computationally, reads within Hamming distance 2 were collapsed together, and singletons that could not be merged were discarded. Reads were aligned against IMGT to assign V, D and J genes, CDR3 length and insertions or deletions at six rearrangement sites. Within each subset, clonotype counts were normalized to sorted cell number, and only after that were true diversity and Gini coefficients computed with the tcR R package. Repertoire sharing was quantified using the overlap coefficient calculated on TCRB nucleotide sequences. Out-of-frame TCRB sequences from naive cells were analyzed as a proxy for the pre-selection repertoire. In its TCRdb copy, this immuneACCESS table keeps in-frame sequences only and misses some clones. Where compared with another copy, unresolved V genes explain less than half of these, and the others have no known cause. V, J and clone size are those of that table, while D and trimming were read from the DNA. This sample has roughly 370,000 clones in its table, and about 15% of those were observed once. Of the sample, roughly 0.04% is held by the ten largest clones.

About this clone: What this receptor recognizes is not known. Per-base quality was not reported, and no clone a single base away is much larger than it.

Each donor gave one peripheral blood draw, roughly 110 mL on average, collected into heparinised tubes. Naive, central memory, regulatory and stem cell-like memory CD4+ T cells were sorted on a BD FACSAria II using a panel including CD45RO, CCR7, CD25, CD127, CD95 and CD27. All sorted populations exceeded 98% purity. PBMCs were separated immediately by Lymphoprep density gradient centrifugation and were stained directly, without being cultured. So that batch effects would be minimized, each experiment stained and sorted samples in pairs, pairing one healthy donor with one patient. Measured from the cysteine to the phenylalanine, the CDR3 is 15 residues long. Only the CDR3 DNA is retained, 45 bases long and in frame from the first base. CDR1 LGHNA and CDR2 YSLEER were looked up in the germline V gene. V drops 5 bases and J drops 6 bases, leaving 17 bases in between.

The TCR sequence derives from a man aged 25-40 years in good health. The chain employs TRBV4-3 and TRBJ2-1; a tentative D match to TRBD2 spans 5 bases. Sequencing was carried out using naive CD4+ T cells from blood. This sample's cell subset or site label indicates: true naive CD4+ T cells. The CDR3 protein sequence reads: CASSFQSSGSNEQFF. The DNA sequence is as follows: TGCGCCAGCAGCTTCCAGTCCAGCGGTAGCAATGAGCAGTTCTTC.